The present entry profiles one T cell receptor (beta chain) with its context. Its cognate antigen is unknown. The data were taken from a study of CD8 T cells in ankylosing spondylitis. General study points: A motif in TCR beta, a set of roughly eight highly homologous variants, appeared characteristic of ankylosing spondylitis blood. Disease-linked clones proved CD8+ and comparatively uncommon in peripheral blood. From matched ankylosing spondylitis synovial fluid, disease-linked clones were reportedly recovered at significantly enriched levels.

This CDR3 contains 15 residues. V lost 10 bases to trimming and J lost 0 bases; unmatched junction nucleotides: 8. The V gene's germline CDR1 is MNHEY and CDR2 SMNVEV (reference sequence). Library preparation for TCR beta used quantitative 5'-RACE with molecular barcodes. TCRdb re-called the 5' RACE reads with MiXCR, one entry per CDR3 protein. This table holds approximately 150,000 distinct CDR3 sequences, more than 15% found once. This chain connects TRBV27 to TRBJ1-5; TRBD1 aligns across 8 bases. This TCR was recovered from a male donor with ankylosing spondylitis. The source material was blood, either unsorted or a sorted T cell fraction (not recorded which). This CDR3 is CATRTGLNSNQPQHF. Written as DNA, the CDR3 is TGTGCCACCCGGACAGGGTTAAATAGCAATCAGCCCCAGCATTTT.